These 21 T cell receptor beta chains share one sample of origin, sequenced in a study of shared clonotypes between healthy human individuals. Sequenced by immunoSEQ multiplex PCR; TCRdb stores in-frame clones only, minus some. The table records millions of clones, approximately 95% of them present only once. Sequenced sample: naive CD4+ T cells from PBMCs. Subset reported: CD45RA+ positively selected. These receptors were taken from a young man in good health. Some clones in this sample may be carry-over from other donors' samples.

This rearrangement joins TRBV14 to TRBJ1-4; D uncertain. The CDR3 runs 12 residues. Germline values: CDR1 SGHDN, CDR2 FVKESK. Trimming cost V 0 bases and J 10 bases, with 6 bases left between them. CDR3 in amino acids: CASSQDDIKLFF. The CDR3 DNA sequence: TGTGCCAGCAGCCAAGATGATATAAAACTGTTTTTT.

This chain uses TRBV7-9 with TRBJ2-1; weak D call: TRBD1 (7 bases). Germline CDR1 and CDR2: SEHNR and FQNEAQ (reference sequence). This CDR3 comprises 15 residues. Trimming removed 3 bases at V and 6 bases at J, with 15 bases between. DNA for the CDR3: TGTGCCAGCAGCTTGGAGCAGGGGGGACCCAATGAGCAGTTCTTC. Amino acids: CASSLEQGGPNEQFF.

This sequence joins TRBV5-4 and TRBJ2-1, with 9 bases that match TRBD2. The germline V gene encodes CDR1 SGHNT and CDR2 YYREEE (reference sequence). Losses at the gene ends were 4 bases for V and 8 bases for J; bases not matched to a gene: 7. The CDR3 runs 14 residues. The CDR3 nucleotides are TGTGCCAGCAGCCTTAGCGGGAGTCGGGATGAGCAGTTCTTC. Its protein is CASSLSGSRDEQFF. Full variable domain (rest looked up from reference TRBV5-4 and TRBJ2-1): ETGVTQSPTHLIKTRGQQVTLRCSSQSGHNTVSWYQQALGQGPQFIFQYYREEENGRGNFPPRFSGLQFPNYSSELNVNALELDDSALYLCASSLSGSRDEQFFGPGTRLTVL.

This clone came up a few times. The chain links TRBV6-1 to TRBJ1-1; 9 nucleotides agree with TRBD1. The germline gives CDR1 MNHNS, CDR2 SASEGT. The J segment lost 4 bases and the V segment lost 6 bases, leaving 3 bases of the junction unmatched. The CDR3 contains 13 residues. This CDR3 is CASRGQGITEAFF. Written as DNA, the CDR3 is TGTGCCAGCAGGGGACAGGGAATCACTGAAGCTTTCTTT.

Turning to this clone: The same CDR3 arises from other DNA sequences in this sample as well. J is TRBJ2-3 and V is TRBV2; TRBD2 aligns across 7 bases. Per the germline V gene, CDR1 is SNHLY and CDR2 is FYNNEI. This CDR3 is 14 amino acids long. Trimming took 4 bases from V and 1 from J; bases not matched to a gene: 2. The CDR3 protein is CASSVLAGTDTQYF. The CDR3 DNA reads as TGTGCCAGCAGTGTGCTAGCGGGCACAGATACGCAGTATTTT.

The V call is TRBV13, the J call TRBJ2-2, with 14 positions matching TRBD2. Germline loops: CDR1 PRHDT, CDR2 FYEKMQ (reference sequence). This CDR3 region has 19 residues. The V and J ends lost 3 bases and 3 bases, in that order; junction bases with no gene match: 9. The CDR3 coding sequence is TGTGCCAGCAGCTTTCTGGGACTAGCGGGAGAAAAGTACACCGGGGAGCTGTTTTTT. Its protein is CASSFLGLAGEKYTGELFF.

The chain has TRBV18 and TRBJ2-2; maybe TRBD1 (6 bases). Trimming shortened V by 5 bases and J by 2 bases, and 15 bases separated the two germline ends. Germline CDR1 and CDR2: KGHSH and LQKENI. The CDR3 spans 16 residues. The CDR3 bases are TGTGCCAGCTCATACCTGGACAGCCTCAACACCGGGGAGCTGTTTTTT. Its protein product is CASSYLDSLNTGELFF.

The V gene is TRBV4-2, the J gene TRBJ1-6; tentatively, D is TRBD1 (5 bases). Trimming took off 2 bases at V and 7 bases at J, with 12 bases between the two ends. This CDR3 has 15 residues. Germline CDR1 LGHNA, CDR2 YNFKEQ. The CDR3 nucleotides read TGTGCCAGCAGCCAATCAGGGCCCCGAAATTCACCCCTCCACTTT. Translating it yields CASSQSGPRNSPLHF.

This chain links TRBV11-2 with TRBJ2-2; D unclear. The CDR3 runs 14 residues. Germline CDR1 SGHAT, CDR2 FQNNGV. The germline V and J ends were trimmed by 6 bases and 4 bases, with 12 bases remaining between them. For the CDR3, the DNA is TGTGCCAGCAGTTTTATTATAGGCACCGGGGAGCTGTTTTTT. It is translated as CASSFIIGTGELFF.

The chain employs TRBV28 and TRBJ2-3, with TRBD2 matching 10 bases. The CDR3 is 17 residues long. V was pared by 2 bases and J by 3 bases, with 8 bases of the junction left unmatched. Per germline, CDR1 MDHEN and CDR2 SYDVKM. The CDR3 DNA sequence: TGTGCCAGCAGTTTAGTCTTAGCGGGAGGTGGTACAGATACGCAGTATTTT. This encodes CASSLVLAGGGTDTQYF. The variable domain in full, with the rest retrieved from reference TRBV28 and TRBJ2-3, is DVKVTQSSRYLVKRTGEKVFLECVQDMDHENMFWYRQDPGLGLRLIYFSYDVKMKEKGDIPEGYSVSREKKERFSLILESASTNQTSMYLCASSLVLAGGGTDTQYFGPGTRLTVL.

The chain uses TRBV5-6 and TRBJ2-7, with D perhaps TRBD1 or TRBD2 (5 bases each). V lost 4 bases and J 2 bases, leaving 16 bases between the germline ends. The CDR3 runs 15 residues. Germline V gives CDR1 SGHDT, CDR2 YYEEEE. CDR3 protein: CASSPPGAQTYEQYF. Here the CDR3 DNA reads TGTGCCAGCAGCCCCCCCGGGGCCCAGACCTACGAGCAGTACTTC.

The chain links TRBV7-2 to TRBJ1-1; the D gene is possibly TRBD1 (6 bases). CDR1 and CDR2 (germline): SGHTA, FQGNSA. V lost 5 bases and J 1 base, leaving 17 bases between the germline ends. The CDR3 consists of 16 residues. The DNA for the CDR3 is TGTGCCAGCAGCATCACCCCCGGGGGGCAGAACACTGAAGCTTTCTTT. Its translation is CASSITPGGQNTEAFF.

The rearrangement joins TRBV28 to TRBJ2-2; 8 bases agree with TRBD2. J was trimmed by 3 bases and V by 5 bases; bases with no gene match: 8. The CDR3 extends over 16 amino acids. Germline values: CDR1 MDHEN, CDR2 SYDVKM. CDR3 coding DNA: TGTGCCAGCAGTCCCATGGGCGGGAGGTACACCGGGGAGCTGTTTTTT. It yields the protein CASSPMGGRYTGELFF.

The V and J genes are TRBV5-1 and TRBJ2-3, with 7 nucleotides matching TRBD2. The CDR3 has 15 amino acids. V shed 4 bases, J shed 2 bases, and the junction held 7 bases outside the gene matches. The germline CDR1 and CDR2 sequences are SGHRS and YFSETQ. CDR3 protein: CASSDGTIYTDTQYF. The CDR3 DNA reads as TGCGCCAGCAGCGACGGGACTATTTACACAGATACGCAGTATTTT.

This chain links TRBV7-3 with TRBJ2-7, with TRBD1 matching 8 bases. Germline CDR1 SGHTA, CDR2 FQGTGA. This CDR3 contains 15 residues. The V gene end was trimmed by 3 bases and the J gene end by 4 bases; junction bases not matched to a gene: 8. The CDR3 DNA reads as TGTGCCAGCAGCTTGTTACCGGGGACAGGTTACGAGCAGTACTTC. It encodes CASSLLPGTGYEQYF.

V and J are TRBV2 and TRBJ1-2; tentatively, D is TRBD1 (5 bases). Germline V gene data show CDR1 as SNHLY and CDR2 as FYNNEI. The V and J ends lost 7 bases and 1 base respectively, with 13 bases between them. This CDR3 region has 14 residues. The DNA of the CDR3 is TGTGCCAGCACCGCGACAGACGTTAACTATGGCTACACCTTC. It codes for CASTATDVNYGYTF.

This clone came up once. J is TRBJ2-7 and V is TRBV6-1, with TRBD1 matching 11 bases. V was clipped by 11 bases and J by 1 base; unmatched bases: 7. The CDR3 spans 14 residues. From germline, CDR1 is MNHNS and CDR2 SASEGT. CDR3 sequence: CAGKGQGDSYEQYF. CDR3 sequence (DNA): TGTGCCGGAAAGGGACAGGGGGATTCCTACGAGCAGTACTTC.

The chain has TRBV7-9 and TRBJ1-4, with a tentative D call TRBD1 (5 bases). The CDR3 has 16 residues. Trimming left V 5 bases short and J 0 bases short, with 13 bases between. Germline CDR1 reads SEHNR; CDR2 reads FQNEAQ (reference sequence). The CDR3 DNA reads TGTGCCAGCAGCCCCCGACGGACAACAACTAATGAAAAACTGTTTTTT. Residues: CASSPRRTTTNEKLFF. Supplemented by reference TRBV7-9 and TRBJ1-4, the full variable domain reads DTGVSQNPRHKITKRGQNVTFRCDPISEHNRLYWYRQTLGQGPEFLTYFQNEAQLEKSRLLSDRFSAERPKGSFSTLEIQRTEQGDSAMYLCASSPRRTTTNEKLFFGSGTQLSVL.

The chain carries TRBV6-6 and TRBJ1-1; D possibly corresponds to TRBD1 (5 bases). The CDR3 length is 13 residues. Germline values: CDR1 MNHNY, CDR2 SVGAGI (reference sequence). V lost 4 bases and J lost 2, with 8 bases in between. The CDR3, as DNA: TGTGCCAGCAGTTCAGGGATAAACACTGAAGCTTTCTTT. Amino acids: CASSSGINTEAFF.

The chain carries TRBV28 and TRBJ2-2; D is uncertain. The V gene's germline CDR1 is MDHEN and CDR2 SYDVKM. This CDR3 contains 13 residues. V was shortened by 2 bases and J by 7 bases, with 8 bases between the two germline ends. CDR3 nucleotide sequence: TGTGCCAGCAGTTTAGCCGGTTTCGGGGAGCTGTTTTTT. It translates to CASSLAGFGELFF.

This clone was counted only a few times. This chain links TRBV6-1 with TRBJ1-5; D gene uncertain. Germline CDR1 is MNHNS and CDR2 is SASEGT. This CDR3 is built from 16 residues. Trimming pared 3 bases from V and 2 bases from J, leaving 14 bases between. The CDR3: CASSEFGDVGNQPQHF. The CDR3 DNA is TGTGCCAGCAGTGAGTTCGGGGATGTGGGCAATCAGCCCCAGCATTTT.